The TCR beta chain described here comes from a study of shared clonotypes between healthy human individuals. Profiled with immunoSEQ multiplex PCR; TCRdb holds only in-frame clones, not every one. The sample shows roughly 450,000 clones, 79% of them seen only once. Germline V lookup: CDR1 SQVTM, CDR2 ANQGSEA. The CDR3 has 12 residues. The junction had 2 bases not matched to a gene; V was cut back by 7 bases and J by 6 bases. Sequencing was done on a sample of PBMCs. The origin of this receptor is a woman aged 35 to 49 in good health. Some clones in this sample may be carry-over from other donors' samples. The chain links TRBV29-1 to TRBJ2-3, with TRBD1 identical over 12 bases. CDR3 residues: CSGGTGGDTQYF. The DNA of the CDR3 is TGCAGCGGCGGGACAGGGGGCGATACGCAGTATTTT.